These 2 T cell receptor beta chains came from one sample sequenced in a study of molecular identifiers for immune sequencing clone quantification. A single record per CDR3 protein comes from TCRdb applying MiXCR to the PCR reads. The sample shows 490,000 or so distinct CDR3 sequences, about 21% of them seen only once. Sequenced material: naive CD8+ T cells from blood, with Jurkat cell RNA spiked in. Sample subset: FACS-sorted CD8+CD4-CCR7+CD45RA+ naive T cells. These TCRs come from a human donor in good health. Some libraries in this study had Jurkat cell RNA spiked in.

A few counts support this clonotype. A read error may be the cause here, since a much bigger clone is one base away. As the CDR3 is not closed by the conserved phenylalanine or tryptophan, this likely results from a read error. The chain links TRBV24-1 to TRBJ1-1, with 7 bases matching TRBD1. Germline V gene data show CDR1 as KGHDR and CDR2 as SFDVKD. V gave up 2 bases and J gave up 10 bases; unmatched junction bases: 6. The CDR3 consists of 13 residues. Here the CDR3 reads CATSDSTGSGAFL. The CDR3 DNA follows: TGTGCCACCAGTGATTCGACAGGGTCCGGAGCTTTCTTA.

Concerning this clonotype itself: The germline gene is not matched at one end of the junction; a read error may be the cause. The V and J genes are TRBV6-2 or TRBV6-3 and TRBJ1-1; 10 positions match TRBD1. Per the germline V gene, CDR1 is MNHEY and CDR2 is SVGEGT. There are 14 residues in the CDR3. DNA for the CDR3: TGTGCCAGCAACCCCGACAGGGGGCACACTGAAGCTTCCTTT. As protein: CASNPDRGHTEASF.